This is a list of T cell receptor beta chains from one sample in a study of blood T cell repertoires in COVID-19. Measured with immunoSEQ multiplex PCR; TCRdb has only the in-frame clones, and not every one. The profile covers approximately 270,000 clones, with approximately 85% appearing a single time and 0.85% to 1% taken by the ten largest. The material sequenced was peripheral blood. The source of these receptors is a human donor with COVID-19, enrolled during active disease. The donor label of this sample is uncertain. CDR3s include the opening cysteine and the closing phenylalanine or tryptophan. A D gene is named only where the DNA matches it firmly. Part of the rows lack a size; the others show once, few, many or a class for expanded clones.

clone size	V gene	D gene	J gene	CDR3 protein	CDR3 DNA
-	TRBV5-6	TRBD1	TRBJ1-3	CASSFGTGVGRGTIYF	TGTGCCAGCAGCTTTGGGACAGGGGTTGGAAGAGGCACCATATATTTT
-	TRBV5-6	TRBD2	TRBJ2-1	CASSFHQLQLADEQFF	TGTGCCAGCAGCTTCCATCAACTCCAACTAGCGGACGAGCAGTTCTTC
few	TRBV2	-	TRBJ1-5	CASSPRGSNQPQHF	TGTGCCAGCAGTCCCAGGGGCTCCAATCAGCCCCAGCATTTT
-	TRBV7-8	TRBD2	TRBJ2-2	CASSLVGSGPDTGELFF	TGTGCCAGCAGCTTAGTGGGTAGCGGGCCCGACACCGGGGAGCTGTTTTTT
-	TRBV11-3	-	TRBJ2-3	CASSLVGSATDTQYF	TGTGCCAGCAGCTTAGTCGGGAGTGCCACAGATACGCAGTATTTT
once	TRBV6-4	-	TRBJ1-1	CASSDSRGPNTEAFF	TGTGCCAGCAGTGACTCAAGGGGCCCGAACACTGAAGCTTTCTTT
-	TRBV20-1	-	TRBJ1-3	CSASMPETGNTIYF	TGCAGTGCTAGTATGCCCGAGACTGGAAACACCATATATTTT
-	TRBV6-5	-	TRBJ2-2	CASSRGGTRTGELFF	TGTGCCAGCTCGCGGGGAGGTACTCGCACCGGGGAGCTGTTTTTT
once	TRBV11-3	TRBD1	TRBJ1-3	CASSRTGDGLGDAAGHTIYF	TGTGCCAGCAGTCGGACAGGGGATGGTCTAGGGGACGCGGCGGGGCACACCATATATTTT
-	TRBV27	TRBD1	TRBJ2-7	CASSPRTGSYEQYF	TGTGCCAGCAGTCCCCGGACAGGGTCCTACGAGCAGTACTTC
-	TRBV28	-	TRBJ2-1	CASSSPGENLHEQFF	TGTGCCAGCAGTTCTCCAGGGGAGAACCTCCATGAGCAGTTCTTC